These 30 T cell receptor beta chains were sequenced from one sample in a study of blood T cell repertoires in COVID-19. Repertoires were generated with immunoSEQ multiplex PCR, while TCRdb's copy carries only in-frame clones and drops some. The sample shows fewer than 250,000 clones, just over 85% of them seen only once. The sequencing input was peripheral blood. The receptors come from a man aged 50-59 years with COVID-19, enrolled during active disease.

The chain combines TRBV5-5 with TRBJ2-7; D perhaps matches TRBD1 (7 bases). CDR3 length equals 15 residues. CDR1 is SGHKS and CDR2 is YYEKEE in the germline V gene (reference sequence). The ends were cut back, 4 bases at V and 3 bases at J, with 17 bases in the middle. CDR3 in amino acids: CASSPGDSFFYEQYF. For the CDR3, the DNA is TGTGCCAGCAGCCCGGGGGACAGTTTTTTCTACGAGCAGTACTTC.

The chain uses TRBV12-3 or TRBV12-4 and TRBJ2-1; D might be TRBD2 (5 bases). This CDR3 contains 13 residues. The V end lost 5 bases, the J end lost 7 bases, and 12 bases lay between the germline ends. CDR3 in DNA: TGTGCCAGCAGTCTTGAGGGCCGGAATGAGCAGTTCTTC. It yields the protein CASSLEGRNEQFF.

This clone has a single count. The chain uses TRBV9 and TRBJ2-1, with D possibly being TRBD1 (5 bases). Trimming cost V 4 bases and J 2 bases, with 16 bases left between them. Germline assignment: CDR1 SGDLS and CDR2 YYNGEE. The CDR3 has 16 amino acids. The CDR3 region has the DNA TGTGCCAGCAGCCCTTCTGGGGCAGCCACCTACAATGAGCAGTTCTTC. Amino acid sequence: CASSPSGAATYNEQFF.

This clone was counted a few times. The rearrangement uses TRBV3-1 (or the pseudogene TRBV3-2) and TRBJ1-1; D is possibly TRBD1 (6 bases). V lost 6 bases and J lost 6, with 17 bases in between. Per germline, CDR1 LGHDT and CDR2 YNNKEL (reference sequence). The CDR3 sequence is 14 residues long. CDR3: CASSGRGLSAEAFF. In DNA, the CDR3 is TGTGCCAGCAGTGGTAGGGGGTTATCCGCTGAAGCTTTCTTT.

CDR3 nucleotides: TGTGCCAGCAGTGAGGAGTTCGCCCTCTACGAGCAGTACTTC. It specifies CASSEEFALYEQYF. The rearrangement uses TRBV2 and TRBJ2-7, with unresolved D. The CDR3 is made up of 14 amino acids. Germline V lookup: CDR1 SNHLY, CDR2 FYNNEI. The ends were cut back, 3 bases at V and 3 bases at J, with 12 bases in the middle.

The CDR3 here is CAWSRKQGRLNEKLFF. The CDR3 DNA reads as TGTGCCTGGAGCAGAAAACAGGGGCGGCTGAATGAAAAACTGTTTTTT. This chain uses TRBV30 with TRBJ1-4, with TRBD1 matching over 7 bases. Germline CDR1 reads GTSNPN; CDR2 reads SVGIG (reference sequence). This CDR3 has 16 amino acids. V was clipped by 3 bases and J by 5 bases; unmatched bases: 12.

This clone appeared a single time. V usage is TRBV5-5 and J usage is TRBJ1-5; 8 bases match TRBD1. CDR3 length: 17 amino acids. Germline CDR1 and CDR2: SGHKS and YYEKEE (reference sequence). Trimming took 4 bases from V and 0 from J; bases not matched to a gene: 9. The CDR3 spells CASSEGQVMYSNQPQHF. CDR3 DNA: TGTGCCAGCAGCGAGGGACAGGTTATGTATAGCAATCAGCCCCAGCATTTT.

The genes are TRBV7-8 and TRBJ1-5, with 9 positions matching TRBD1. The germline gives CDR1 SGHVS, CDR2 FQNEAQ. V was clipped by 8 bases and J by 7 bases; unmatched bases: 12. The CDR3 totals 15 residues. The CDR3 is CASAIDGTGLQPQHF. CDR3 bases: TGTGCCAGCGCAATTGACGGGACAGGGTTACAGCCCCAGCATTTT.

Concerning this clone itself: One end of the junction does not line up with germline, which may come from a read error. The gene calls are TRBV3-1 (or the pseudogene TRBV3-2) and TRBJ2-7; 13 bases match TRBD2. The CDR3 has 17 amino acids. CDR1 LGHDT and CDR2 YNNKEL come from the germline V gene (reference sequence). Written as DNA, the CDR3 is TGTGCCAGCAGCCAAGGTTTTGCGCCCGACAGGGGACTAGCGGGACTCTTC. Protein: CASSQGFAPDRGLAGLF.

This clone was counted only a few times. This chain joins TRBV30 and TRBJ2-7, with D unclear. Germline CDR1 GTSNPN, CDR2 SVGIG (reference sequence). The CDR3 is 13 residues long. Trimming took off 0 bases at V and 7 bases at J, with 13 bases between the two ends. The CDR3, as DNA: TGTGCCTGGAGTGTACTGCGAGAGAGTGAGCAGTACTTC. This translates into CAWSVLRESEQYF.

This clone was seen a single time. The chain couples TRBV5-1 to TRBJ1-1, with D maybe TRBD1 (6 bases). This CDR3 spans 17 amino acids. Deletions cut 3 bases from V and 1 base from J, with 19 bases between. Germline V lookup: CDR1 SGHRS, CDR2 YFSETQ. The CDR3 is CASSWGPTGLTNTEAFF. As DNA, the CDR3 is TGCGCCAGCAGCTGGGGCCCCACAGGGTTGACGAACACTGAAGCTTTCTTT. Variable domain in full (rest from reference TRBV5-1 and TRBJ1-1): KAGVTQTPRYLIKTRGQQVTLSCSPISGHRSVSWYQQTPGQGLQFLFEYFSETQRNKGNFPGRFSGRQFSNSRSEMNVSTLELGDSALYLCASSWGPTGLTNTEAFFGQGTRLTVV.

The genes are TRBV5-1 and TRBJ1-1; 7 nucleotides align to TRBD1. Unmatched junction bases numbered 5, after V lost 3 bases and J lost 3 bases. CDR3 length: 14 amino acids. The V gene's germline CDR1 is SGHRS and CDR2 YFSETQ. The CDR3 reads CASSSGTADTEAFF. The DNA for the CDR3 is TGCGCCAGCAGCTCCGGGACAGCAGACACTGAAGCTTTCTTT.

This CDR3 is CAISEDRQGYTF. CDR3 nucleotide sequence: TGTGCCATCAGTGAAGACAGGCAGGGCTACACCTTC. The chain joins TRBV10-3 to TRBJ1-2; the D gene is possibly TRBD1 (6 bases). V dropped 3 bases and J dropped 8 bases, with 10 bases sitting between them. The germline gives CDR1 ENHRY, CDR2 SYGVKD. The CDR3 is 12 residues long.

V is TRBV10-3 and J is TRBJ2-1, with TRBD2 matching 8 bases. V lost 4 bases, J lost 4 bases, and 6 bases stayed unmatched. In germline, CDR1 is ENHRY, CDR2 SYGVKD. CDR3 size: 15 residues. CDR3 nucleotides: TGTGCCATCAGTGTAGGTAGCGGGGAGTACAATGAGCAGTTCTTC. It yields the protein CAISVGSGEYNEQFF.

The chain has TRBV30 and TRBJ2-2, with 11 bases lining up with TRBD2. Trimming took 1 base from V and 10 from J; bases not matched to a gene: 5. Germline assignment: CDR1 GTSNPN and CDR2 SVGIG (reference sequence). This CDR3 contains 14 residues. CDR3 in DNA: TGTGCCTGGAGTGCCCGACTAGCGGGGCTGGAGCTGTTTTTT. Protein: CAWSARLAGLELFF.

V and J are TRBV12-3 or TRBV12-4 and TRBJ2-7; a possible D gene is TRBD1 (5 bases). The CDR3 runs 11 residues. CDR3 nucleotide sequence: TGTGTGATAGGGGCCTCCTACGAGCAGTACTTC. Protein: CVIGASYEQYF.

The V call is TRBV24-1, the J call TRBJ2-7, with D tentatively TRBD1 (6 bases). V lost 2 bases and J lost 5, with 15 bases in between. The CDR3 has 15 residues. Germline CDR1 reads KGHDR; CDR2 reads SFDVKD. The chain's CDR3 is CATSDSQGLSNEQYF. CDR3 DNA: TGTGCCACCAGTGATTCGCAGGGGTTGAGTAACGAGCAGTACTTC.

The chain's CDR3 is CASSRGVDGDTQYF. As DNA, the CDR3 is TGTGCCAGCAGCCGGGGGGTAGACGGGGATACGCAGTATTTT. V usage is TRBV3-1 (or the pseudogene TRBV3-2) and J usage is TRBJ2-3, with D possibly being TRBD2 (6 bases). The V gene's germline CDR1 is LGHDT and CDR2 YNNKEL (reference sequence). The CDR3 covers 14 residues. The V end was cut by 4 bases, the J end by 6 bases, with 14 bases between.

V usage is TRBV24-1 and J usage is TRBJ1-3, with a possible D match to TRBD1 (6 bases). Germline loops: CDR1 KGHDR, CDR2 SFDVKD. The CDR3 length is 14 residues. Between the trimmed V and J ends, which lost 4 bases and 2 bases, there was a span of 8 bases. CDR3 sequence: CATSESGAGNTIYF. The CDR3 DNA reads as TGTGCCACCAGTGAATCAGGGGCTGGAAACACCATATATTTT.

V usage is TRBV28 and J usage is TRBJ2-7; 7 bases match TRBD2. Losses at the gene ends were 6 bases for V and 2 bases for J; bases not matched to a gene: 4. The CDR3 loop spans 13 amino acids. CDR1 MDHEN and CDR2 SYDVKM come from the germline V gene. The DNA for the CDR3 is TGTGCCAGCAGCCGGGGACTAACCTACGAGCAGTACTTC. Translating it yields CASSRGLTYEQYF.

The chain is built from TRBV9 and TRBJ2-5; tentative D call: TRBD2 (5 bases). Germline lookup yields CDR1 SGDLS and CDR2 YYNGEE. The CDR3 loop spans 16 amino acids. Trimming took off 0 bases at V and 2 bases at J, with 14 bases between the two ends. The DNA for the CDR3 is TGTGCCAGCAGCGTAGACGTCGCTAGCAGGCAAGAGACCCAGTACTTC. Translation: CASSVDVASRQETQYF.

The chain uses TRBV3-1 (or the pseudogene TRBV3-2) and TRBJ1-5; 9 nucleotides agree with TRBD1. The V gene's germline CDR1 is LGHDT and CDR2 YNNKEL (reference sequence). CDR3 length equals 14 residues. The J segment lost 6 bases and the V segment lost 3 bases, leaving 3 bases of the junction unmatched. The CDR3 DNA follows: TGTGCCAGCAGCCAGGGACAGGGAAGTCAGCCCCAGCATTTT. This encodes CASSQGQGSQPQHF.

This chain links TRBV18 with TRBJ1-5; TRBD1 matches at 7 bases. Germline lookup yields CDR1 KGHSH and CDR2 LQKENI. The CDR3 contains 15 residues. The V and J ends lost 2 bases and 4 bases, in that order; junction bases with no gene match: 5. In DNA, the CDR3 is TGTGCCAGCTCACCAGGGGGACAGATAAATCAGCCCCAGCATTTT. Its protein is CASSPGGQINQPQHF. Variable domain in full (rest from reference TRBV18 and TRBJ1-5): NAGVMQNPRHLVRRRGQEARLRCSPMKGHSHVYWYRQLPEEGLKFMVYLQKENIIDESGMPKERFSAEFPKEGPSILRIQQVVRGDSAAYFCASSPGGQINQPQHFGDGTRLSIL.

V gene TRBV27 combines with J gene TRBJ1-4, with D maybe TRBD1 (5 bases). The germline V gene has CDR1 MNHEY and CDR2 SMNVEV (reference sequence). Trimming took off 3 bases at V and 8 bases at J, with 13 bases between the two ends. The length of the CDR3 is 14 residues. The CDR3 bases are TGTGCCAGCAGTTTGTTAGGGGATAGGGAAAAACTGTTTTTT. Translation gives CASSLLGDREKLFF.

Notes on this clone: The germline gene is not matched at one end of the junction; a read error may be the cause. The genes are TRBV7-9 and TRBJ2-7; TRBD2 matches 7 bases. This CDR3 spans 13 amino acids. Germline CDR1 SEHNR, CDR2 FQNEAQ (reference sequence). The DNA for the CDR3 is TGTGCCAGCAGCCGAGAGGGGAGGGATAACCAAGACTTC. Encoded protein: CASSREGRDNQDF.

This clone was picked up one time. This chain connects TRBV7-2 to TRBJ2-5; no reliable D call. V was shortened by 4 bases and J by 5 bases, with 8 bases between the two germline ends. This CDR3 region has 12 residues. Germline V gives CDR1 SGHTA, CDR2 FQGNSA. DNA for the CDR3: TGTGCCAGCAGCTCGTACGGTGAGACCCAGTACTTC. Translating gives CASSSYGETQYF.

The DNA for the CDR3 is TGTGCCAGCAGTCTTGGGACAGGGGTCATTATGGATTCACCCCTCCACTTT. It encodes CASSLGTGVIMDSPLHF. The genes are TRBV3-1 (or the pseudogene TRBV3-2) and TRBJ1-6, with 10 bases that match TRBD1. Germline V CDR1 and CDR2: LGHDT, YNNKEL (reference sequence). CDR3 length equals 17 residues. V was pared by 6 bases and J by 8 bases, with 13 bases of the junction left unmatched.

This clone was picked up one time. This chain joins TRBV27 and TRBJ2-5, with TRBD2 identical over 14 bases. Germline V gene sequence: CDR1 MNHEY, CDR2 SMNVEV (reference sequence). J lost 5 bases, V lost 5 bases, and 10 bases had no gene match. The CDR3 loop spans 17 amino acids. The DNA for the CDR3 is TGTGCCAGCAGTCCCCCCCGACTAGCGGGAGGGGGGGAGACCCAGTACTTC. Amino acid sequence: CASSPPRLAGGGETQYF.

This chain uses TRBV27 with TRBJ2-1; 15 positions match TRBD2. Per the germline V gene, CDR1 is MNHEY and CDR2 is SMNVEV (reference sequence). The CDR3 covers 15 residues. V shed 2 bases and J 7 bases; nucleotides not matched to a gene: 0. CDR3 bases: TGTGCCAGCAGTTTAGGGACTAGCGGGAGGAATGAGCAGTTCTTC. Translation: CASSLGTSGRNEQFF.

Regarding this clone: At one end, the junction sequence differs from germline, possibly due to a read error. This chain joins TRBV19 and TRBJ2-2, with 7 bases that match TRBD1. CDR1 and CDR2 (germline): LNHDA, SQIVND (reference sequence). The CDR3 covers 16 residues. The CDR3 nucleotides read TGTGCCAGTAGTGTAGACAGGGCGGCGAACACCGGGGAGCTGTTTTTT. Protein: CASSVDRAANTGELFF.